The rows below give T cell receptor beta chains drawn from one sample of a study of T-cell reconstitution after alpha-beta-depleted transplantation in children. TCRdb itself ran the PCR reads through MiXCR, one entry per CDR3 protein. The sample includes under 400,000 distinct CDR3 sequences, around 25% of them seen just once. Sample: PBMCs, mostly from graft donor cells, taken 180 days after TCRalphabeta/CD19-depleted stem cell transplant. The receptors shown here come from a male patient aged 10-17 years who had a stem cell transplant for acute lymphoblastic leukemia, so the T cells may come from the graft donor. CDR3s include the opening cysteine and the closing phenylalanine or tryptophan. D genes are given only for firm matches. Only part of the rows carry a size: once, few, many, or a class if the clone is expanded.

J: TRBJ2-7
size: NA
D: NA
V: TRBV4-2
DNA: TGTGCCAGCAGCCAGGAAGGCGGGACGGCCTACGAGCAGTACTTC
CDR3: CASSQEGGTAYEQYF

J: TRBJ2-1
size: few
D: TRBD1
V: TRBV15
DNA: TGTGCCACCAGCAGAGATCGAGTAGGCAGGGGGGAGCAGTTCTTC
CDR3: CATSRDRVGRGEQFF

J: TRBJ2-1
size: NA
D: NA
V: TRBV4-1
DNA: TGCGCCAGCAGCCAAGATACCGGGCGCTCCTACAATGAGCAGTTCTTC
CDR3: CASSQDTGRSYNEQFF

J: TRBJ2-7
size: NA
D: NA
V: TRBV21-1
DNA: TGTGCCAGCAGCCCAAAGGGGACAGGGGGAGGTTTCTACGAGCAGTACTTC
CDR3: CASSPKGTGGGFYEQYF

J: TRBJ1-2
size: NA
D: TRBD1
V: TRBV20-1
DNA: TGCAGTGCTAGAGAACTACAGGGGGGCTATGGCTACACCTTC
CDR3: CSARELQGGYGYTF

J: TRBJ1-2
size: medium-sized
D: NA
V: TRBV5-6
DNA: TGTGCCAGCTCCAGACAGGAAATGTATGGCTACACCTTC
CDR3: CASSRQEMYGYTF

J: TRBJ1-1
size: few
D: NA
V: TRBV6-5
DNA: TGTGCCAGCAGTTACTCCCCTCAGGGATACACTGAAGCTTTCTTT
CDR3: CASSYSPQGYTEAFF

J: TRBJ2-2
size: few
D: TRBD2
V: TRBV18
DNA: TGTGCCAGCTCACGCGTACTAGCGAAATTGAACACCGGGGAGCTGTTTTTT
CDR3: CASSRVLAKLNTGELFF

J: TRBJ1-5
size: NA
D: NA
V: TRBV4-1
DNA: TGCGCCAGCAGCCAAGGGGAACAGGGCAATCAGCCCCAGCATTTT
CDR3: CASSQGEQGNQPQHF

J: TRBJ2-1
size: NA
D: TRBD2
V: TRBV18
DNA: TGTGCCAGCTCACCTGGGACTAGCGATGAGCAGTTCTTC
CDR3: CASSPGTSDEQFF

J: TRBJ2-1
size: NA
D: NA
V: TRBV7-9
DNA: TGTGCCAGCAGCCCGGTGTTGGACTCCTACAATGAGCAGTTCTTC
CDR3: CASSPVLDSYNEQFF

J: TRBJ1-1
size: few
D: NA
V: TRBV11-3
DNA: TGTGCCAGCAGCTTAGATCTAAGGATGGCGAACACTGAAGCTTTCTTT
CDR3: CASSLDLRMANTEAFF